Listed below are T cell receptor beta chains from one sample, sequenced in a study of blood T cell repertoires in COVID-19. Profiling relied on immunoSEQ multiplex PCR, and the TCRdb table lists in-frame clones only, not all of them. The sample contains about 240,000 clones, approximately 78% of which appear only once. Sample: peripheral blood. The receptors stem from a woman aged 18-30 years with acute or convalescent COVID-19. Both conserved end residues are part of each CDR3. Each record gives: CDR3 protein, V gene, D gene, J gene. A D gene is named only where the DNA matches it firmly.

CDR3 protein: CASSRTSGSPAYEQYF
V gene: TRBV4-3
D gene: TRBD2
J gene: TRBJ2-7

CDR3 protein: CASSQSSLPYNEQFF
V gene: TRBV7-9
D gene: -
J gene: TRBJ2-1

CDR3 protein: CASSPTGAHSTDTQYF
V gene: TRBV5-1
D gene: TRBD1
J gene: TRBJ2-3

CDR3 protein: CASSEGTGRTEAFF
V gene: TRBV6-4
D gene: TRBD1
J gene: TRBJ1-1

CDR3 protein: CARQGLNEKLFF
V gene: TRBV10-1
D gene: -
J gene: TRBJ1-4

CDR3 protein: CASSLRGPGYTF
V gene: TRBV19
D gene: TRBD1
J gene: TRBJ1-2

CDR3 protein: CASSQSPGQVLYEQYF
V gene: TRBV3-1/TRBV3-2
D gene: TRBD1
J gene: TRBJ2-7

CDR3 protein: CASSYARSGVYEQYF
V gene: TRBV6-5
D gene: TRBD2
J gene: TRBJ2-7

CDR3 protein: CASSQVAGDFPYEQYF
V gene: TRBV4-3
D gene: TRBD2
J gene: TRBJ2-7

CDR3 protein: CASSLVGVNNEKLFF
V gene: TRBV7-2
D gene: -
J gene: TRBJ1-4

CDR3 protein: CASSVLAGTNRRFSYNEQFF
V gene: TRBV2
D gene: TRBD2
J gene: TRBJ2-1

CDR3 protein: CASSFSREPGHLNTEAFF
V gene: TRBV7-2
D gene: -
J gene: TRBJ1-1

CDR3 protein: CASSVGGAGERRELFF
V gene: TRBV9
D gene: TRBD2
J gene: TRBJ2-2

CDR3 protein: CAIEGGGAGANVLTF
V gene: TRBV10-3
D gene: TRBD2
J gene: TRBJ2-6

CDR3 protein: CASSVSADTQYF
V gene: TRBV18
D gene: -
J gene: TRBJ2-3

CDR3 protein: CSVEDPGAKETQYF
V gene: TRBV29-1
D gene: -
J gene: TRBJ2-5

CDR3 protein: CASSISGSSYEQYF
V gene: TRBV5-4
D gene: -
J gene: TRBJ2-7

CDR3 protein: CASSPVVQSYEQYF
V gene: TRBV5-5
D gene: -
J gene: TRBJ2-7

CDR3 protein: CASSPMDRGAFF
V gene: TRBV28
D gene: TRBD1
J gene: TRBJ1-1

CDR3 protein: CASSQEEPLRTDTQYF
V gene: TRBV3-1/TRBV3-2
D gene: -
J gene: TRBJ2-3

CDR3 protein: CASSPTGGYTDTQYF
V gene: TRBV7-2
D gene: TRBD1
J gene: TRBJ2-3

CDR3 protein: CASSGGDLLIYNEQFF
V gene: TRBV5-1
D gene: TRBD2
J gene: TRBJ2-1

CDR3 protein: CASSLGDPGTGIYEQYF
V gene: TRBV7-9
D gene: TRBD1
J gene: TRBJ2-7

CDR3 protein: CASRVTGNQPQHF
V gene: TRBV6-5
D gene: -
J gene: TRBJ1-5

CDR3 protein: CARSLLAAYNEQFF
V gene: TRBV2
D gene: -
J gene: TRBJ2-1

CDR3 protein: CASSQGLRRGQLYQPQHF
V gene: TRBV3-1/TRBV3-2
D gene: TRBD1
J gene: TRBJ1-5

CDR3 protein: CASSIDSARNIQYF
V gene: TRBV19
D gene: -
J gene: TRBJ2-4

CDR3 protein: CATSEVTAVYNSPLHF
V gene: TRBV24-1
D gene: -
J gene: TRBJ1-6

CDR3 protein: CASSPRTATEAFF
V gene: TRBV18
D gene: -
J gene: TRBJ1-1

CDR3 protein: CASITGLAGGPGETQYF
V gene: TRBV2
D gene: TRBD2
J gene: TRBJ2-5

CDR3 protein: CSVGPSGSTDTQYF
V gene: TRBV29-1
D gene: TRBD2
J gene: TRBJ2-3

CDR3 protein: CASSFRTGSTDTQYF
V gene: TRBV5-6
D gene: TRBD1
J gene: TRBJ2-3

CDR3 protein: CASSISTQTGYTF
V gene: TRBV19
D gene: -
J gene: TRBJ1-2

CDR3 protein: CASSQAGGGNEQFF
V gene: TRBV4-2
D gene: -
J gene: TRBJ2-1

CDR3 protein: CASNHLPREGKARDEKLFF
V gene: TRBV7-9
D gene: -
J gene: TRBJ1-4

CDR3 protein: CASRTGLGQPQHF
V gene: TRBV12-3/TRBV12-4
D gene: TRBD1
J gene: TRBJ1-5

CDR3 protein: CASSFARGLAAYNEQFF
V gene: TRBV28
D gene: TRBD2
J gene: TRBJ2-1

CDR3 protein: CASSEGQGAVDTQYF
V gene: TRBV6-4
D gene: TRBD1
J gene: TRBJ2-3

CDR3 protein: CATSDVPRTTYNEQFF
V gene: TRBV24-1
D gene: -
J gene: TRBJ2-1

CDR3 protein: CASSYSGQGAGELFF
V gene: TRBV6-2/TRBV6-3
D gene: TRBD1
J gene: TRBJ2-2

CDR3 protein: CASSPDRGPVEQYF
V gene: TRBV27
D gene: TRBD1
J gene: TRBJ2-7

CDR3 protein: CASSFGGQGAYEQYF
V gene: TRBV7-8
D gene: TRBD1
J gene: TRBJ2-7

CDR3 protein: CASSPRTPPREKLFF
V gene: TRBV6-5
D gene: -
J gene: TRBJ1-4

CDR3 protein: CASSLSLNTEAFF
V gene: TRBV27
D gene: -
J gene: TRBJ1-1

CDR3 protein: CASRQKREWSYEQYF
V gene: TRBV19
D gene: TRBD2
J gene: TRBJ2-7

CDR3 protein: CAGGQFTEAFF
V gene: TRBV30
D gene: TRBD1
J gene: TRBJ1-1

CDR3 protein: CASTDSVYYEQYF
V gene: TRBV5-1
D gene: -
J gene: TRBJ2-7

CDR3 protein: CASSVNLAGGKETQYF
V gene: TRBV7-2
D gene: TRBD2
J gene: TRBJ2-5